This TCR beta chain appears in the sequencing data of a study of post-analysis software for immune sequencing data. Findings of the study overall: Multiple sclerosis patients showed significantly lower normalized Chao1 diversity than controls did. Roughly 5 TRBV segments occurring more often in patients than controls included TRBV5-6, TRBV5-1 and TRBV20-1. Same-batch samples co-clustered strongly by F measure.

The germline CDR1 and CDR2 sequences are SGHVS and FQNEAQ. The CDR3 loop spans 18 amino acids. This clonotype has just a few counts. Its specificity is not known. One end of the junction is discordant with germline, which a read error may explain. Sequencing libraries made from TCR beta cDNA carried unique molecular identifiers. With 1 to 10 million T cells as the source, a few hundred thousand cDNA molecules resulted. TCRdb fed the PCR reads into MiXCR, producing one record per CDR3 protein. Found here are more than 450,000 distinct CDR3 sequences, about 40% of them singletons; the top ten hold around 1.7%.

The rearrangement uses TRBV7-8 and TRBJ2-5, with 12 positions matching TRBD2. The source of this sequence is a girl aged 5 to 17 with multiple sclerosis. Sample: blood. CDR3 in amino acids: CASSLAPLAGGLAETRYF. CDR3 nucleotide sequence: TGTGCCAGCAGCTTAGCGCCACTAGCGGGAGGACTGGCGGAGACCCGGTACTTC. The complete variable domain, with remaining parts taken from reference TRBV7-8 and TRBJ2-5, reads GAGVSQSPRYKVAKRGQDVALRCDPISGHVSLFWYQQALGQGPEFLTYFQNEAQLDKSGLPSDRFFAERPEGSVSTLKIQRTQQEDSAVYLCASSLAPLAGGLAETRYFGPGTRLLVL.